These 13 T cell receptor beta chains originate from one sample sequenced in a study of shared clonotypes between healthy human individuals. Sequencing used immunoSEQ multiplex PCR; TCRdb keeps in-frame clones, though not all of them. The top ten hold about 12% of the sample, which has approximately 470,000 clones, 70% to 85% seen once. The source material was PBMCs. These receptors came from a woman between 35 and 50 years old in good health. Some clones in this sample may be carry-over from other donors' samples.

This rearrangement joins TRBV28 to TRBJ2-7; 9 bases agree with TRBD1. The CDR3 totals 14 residues. The germline V gene encodes CDR1 MDHEN and CDR2 SYDVKM. Germline trimming cut 3 bases from V and 6 bases from J; bases unmatched to any gene: 6. CDR3 in DNA: TGTGCCAGCAGTTTCCCCGGGACAGGGTCCGAGCAGTACTTC. Its protein is CASSFPGTGSEQYF. The variable domain in full, completed from reference TRBV28 and TRBJ2-7, reads DVKVTQSSRYLVKRTGEKVFLECVQDMDHENMFWYRQDPGLGLRLIYFSYDVKMKEKGDIPEGYSVSREKKERFSLILESASTNQTSMYLCASSFPGTGSEQYFGPGTRLTVT.

The chain joins TRBV7-9 to TRBJ2-7; no clear D. This CDR3 has 12 residues. Germline V gene data show CDR1 as SEHNR and CDR2 as FQNEAQ (reference sequence). V lost 4 bases, J lost 5 bases, and 9 bases lay in between. The CDR3 here is CASSSGLNEQYF. The CDR3 coding sequence is TGTGCCAGCAGCTCGGGTCTGAACGAGCAGTACTTC.

The chain is built from TRBV4-2 and TRBJ2-2; tentatively, D is TRBD1 (5 bases). Deletions cut 1 base from V and 1 base from J, with 10 bases between. The CDR3 consists of 16 residues. The germline CDR1 and CDR2 sequences are LGHNA and YNFKEQ. The DNA of the CDR3 is TGTGCCAGCAGCCAAGCCGACAGCGAGAACACCGGGGAGCTGTTTTTT. Amino acids: CASSQADSENTGELFF.

V and J are TRBV2 and TRBJ2-7; either TRBD1 or TRBD2 may fit D (5 bases each). Trimming cost V 5 bases and J 0 bases, with 11 bases left between them. From germline, CDR1 is SNHLY and CDR2 FYNNEI. The CDR3 runs to 14 residues. This CDR3 is CASSSRGSSYEQYF. As DNA, the CDR3 is TGTGCCAGCAGTTCCCGGGGCAGCTCCTACGAGCAGTACTTC.

The table lists this clone with a count of one. V and J are TRBV7-2 and TRBJ2-7, with a possible D match to TRBD1 (5 bases). This CDR3 contains 15 residues. Germline CDR1 SGHTA, CDR2 FQGNSA. Between the trimmed V and J ends, which lost 4 bases and 4 bases, there was a span of 17 bases. The CDR3 sequence: CASSSHGGHRYEQYF. The CDR3, as DNA: TGTGCCAGCAGCTCCCATGGTGGACACCGATACGAGCAGTACTTC.

This chain joins TRBV28 and TRBJ1-4, with a tentative D call TRBD1 (6 bases). V lost 6 bases and J 7 bases, leaving 18 bases between the germline ends. Germline-derived CDR1 and CDR2 are MDHEN and SYDVKM. The CDR3 consists of 15 residues. In nucleotides, the CDR3 is TGTGCCAGCAGCCAGGTACAGGGTAGGGCTGAAAAACTGTTTTTT. This codes for CASSQVQGRAEKLFF.

The chain uses TRBV2 and TRBJ1-1; unclear D gene. The CDR3 spans 11 residues. CDR1 SNHLY and CDR2 FYNNEI come from the germline V gene. Trimming took 4 bases from V and 7 from J, leaving 7 bases between them. The CDR3 bases are TGTGCCAGCAGTGCCGGGCATGAAGCTTTCTTT. This codes for CASSAGHEAFF. The full variable domain, with the rest looked up from reference TRBV2 and TRBJ1-1, is EPEVTQTPSHQVTQMGQEVILRCVPISNHLYFYWYRQILGQKVEFLVSFYNNEISEKSEIFDDQFSVERPDGSNFTLKIRSTKLEDSAMYFCASSAGHEAFFGQGTRLTVV.

J is TRBJ2-1 and V is TRBV18, with 7 bases lining up with TRBD1. Germline-derived CDR1 and CDR2 are KGHSH and LQKENI. The CDR3 totals 15 residues. The V and J ends lost 2 bases and 7 bases, in that order; junction bases with no gene match: 8. The DNA for the CDR3 is TGTGCCAGCTCACCAAGCCGGGACAGCGATAATGAGCAGTTCTTC. It codes for CASSPSRDSDNEQFF.

This rearrangement joins TRBV7-6 to TRBJ2-7, with D tentatively TRBD1 (5 bases). This CDR3 region has 15 residues. Trimming took 3 bases from V and 2 from J, leaving 14 bases between them. Germline lookup yields CDR1 SGHVS and CDR2 FNYEAQ. CDR3 loop: CASSFALRGTYEQYF. The CDR3 region has the DNA TGTGCCAGCAGCTTTGCCCTAAGGGGTACCTACGAGCAGTACTTC.

On this clone: Other nucleotide sequences in the sample specify the same CDR3. V and J are TRBV2 and TRBJ1-5; D perhaps matches TRBD1 (6 bases). CDR3 size: 16 residues. CDR1 is SNHLY and CDR2 is FYNNEI in the germline V gene. Trimming took off 4 bases at V and 1 base at J, with 14 bases between the two ends. CDR3 sequence: CASSVGGGGSNQPQHF. CDR3 nucleotides: TGTGCCAGCAGTGTGGGTGGAGGGGGGAGCAATCAGCCCCAGCATTTT.

The rearrangement joins TRBV27 to TRBJ2-7, with 12 nucleotides matching TRBD2. J was trimmed by 5 bases and V by 6 bases; bases with no gene match: 11. CDR3 length equals 16 residues. Germline loops: CDR1 MNHEY, CDR2 SMNVEV (reference sequence). Written as DNA, the CDR3 is TGTGCCAGCAGACCAAGACTAGCGGGAGATCGCGACGAGCAGTACTTC. As protein: CASRPRLAGDRDEQYF.

In DNA form, the CDR3 reads TGTGCCAGCAGCCCCACGGGCTCTCGGGGTGGCTACACCTTC. This gives the protein CASSPTGSRGGYTF. V gene TRBV14 combines with J gene TRBJ1-2; D gene unclear. Trimming shortened V by 4 bases and J by 7 bases, and 16 bases separated the two germline ends. This CDR3 has 14 amino acids. Germline V lookup: CDR1 SGHDN, CDR2 FVKESK.

This chain links TRBV19 with TRBJ2-1; the D gene is possibly TRBD2 (6 bases). Trimming removed 6 bases from V and 6 bases from J, with 15 bases in between. In germline, CDR1 is LNHDA, CDR2 SQIVND (reference sequence). The CDR3 covers 14 residues. CDR3 amino acids: CASRQVWRANEQFF. The DNA for the CDR3 is TGTGCCAGTAGACAGGTGTGGAGGGCCAATGAGCAGTTCTTC. The full variable domain, with the rest looked up from reference TRBV19 and TRBJ2-1, is DGGITQSPKYLFRKEGQNVTLSCEQNLNHDAMYWYRQDPGQGLRLIYYSQIVNDFQKGDIAEGYSVSREKKESFPLTVTSAQKNPTAFYLCASRQVWRANEQFFGPGTRLTVL.